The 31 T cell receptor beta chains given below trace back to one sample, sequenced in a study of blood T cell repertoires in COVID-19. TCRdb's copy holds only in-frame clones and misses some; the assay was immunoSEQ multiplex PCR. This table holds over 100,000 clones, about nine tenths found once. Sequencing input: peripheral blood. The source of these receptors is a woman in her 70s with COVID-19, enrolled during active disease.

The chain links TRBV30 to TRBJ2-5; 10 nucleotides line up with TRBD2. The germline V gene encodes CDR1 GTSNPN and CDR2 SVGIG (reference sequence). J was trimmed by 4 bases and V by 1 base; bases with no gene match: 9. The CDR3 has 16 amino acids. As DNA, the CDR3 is TGTGCCTGGAGTGGTAGCGGGGGGCCGGTGGGAGAGACCCAGTACTTC. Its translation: CAWSGSGGPVGETQYF. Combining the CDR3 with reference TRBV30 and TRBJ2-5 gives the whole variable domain SQTIHQWPATLVQPVGSPLSLECTVEGTSNPNLYWYRQAAGRGLQLLFYSVGIGQISSEVPQNLSASRPQDRQFILSSKKLLLSDSGFYLCAWSGSGGPVGETQYFGPGTRLLVL.

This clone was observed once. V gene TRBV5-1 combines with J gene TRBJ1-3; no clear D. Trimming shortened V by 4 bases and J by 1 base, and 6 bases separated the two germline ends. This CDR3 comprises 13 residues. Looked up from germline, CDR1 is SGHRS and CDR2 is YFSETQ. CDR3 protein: CASSGRSGNTIYF. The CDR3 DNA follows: TGCGCCAGCAGCGGGCGATCTGGAAACACCATATATTTT.

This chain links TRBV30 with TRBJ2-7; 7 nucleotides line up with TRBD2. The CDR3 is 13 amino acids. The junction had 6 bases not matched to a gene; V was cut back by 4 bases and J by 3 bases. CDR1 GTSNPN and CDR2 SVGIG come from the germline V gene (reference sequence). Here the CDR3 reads CAWTRGGDYEQYF. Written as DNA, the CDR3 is TGTGCCTGGACCCGGGGAGGGGACTACGAGCAGTACTTC.

CDR3 loop: CATSHDGGGGSYNEQFF. CDR3 nucleotides: TGTGCCACCTCACACGACGGAGGGGGGGGATCCTACAATGAGCAGTTCTTC. V is TRBV28 and J is TRBJ2-1; D is possibly TRBD2 (7 bases). Trimming removed 10 bases at V and 1 base at J, with 23 bases between. CDR1 is MDHEN and CDR2 is SYDVKM in the germline V gene. This CDR3 is built from 17 residues.

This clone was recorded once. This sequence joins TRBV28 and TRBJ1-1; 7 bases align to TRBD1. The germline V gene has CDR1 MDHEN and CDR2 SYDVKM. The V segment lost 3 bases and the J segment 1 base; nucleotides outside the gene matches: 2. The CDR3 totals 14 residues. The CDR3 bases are TGTGCCAGCAGTTTTCGGACAGGGAACACTGAAGCTTTCTTT. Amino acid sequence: CASSFRTGNTEAFF. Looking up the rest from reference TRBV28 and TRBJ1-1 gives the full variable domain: DVKVTQSSRYLVKRTGEKVFLECVQDMDHENMFWYRQDPGLGLRLIYFSYDVKMKEKGDIPEGYSVSREKKERFSLILESASTNQTSMYLCASSFRTGNTEAFFGQGTRLTVV.

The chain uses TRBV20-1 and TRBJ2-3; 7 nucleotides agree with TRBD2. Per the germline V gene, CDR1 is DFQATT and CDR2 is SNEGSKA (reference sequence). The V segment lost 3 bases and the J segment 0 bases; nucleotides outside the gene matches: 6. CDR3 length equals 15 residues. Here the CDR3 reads CSASSGGLSTDTQYF. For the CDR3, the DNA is TGCAGTGCTAGTTCGGGGGGACTAAGCACAGATACGCAGTATTTT.

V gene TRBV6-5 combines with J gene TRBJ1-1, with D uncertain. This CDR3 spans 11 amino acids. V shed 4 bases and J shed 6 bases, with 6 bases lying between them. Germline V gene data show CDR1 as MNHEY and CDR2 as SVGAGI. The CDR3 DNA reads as TGTGCCAGCAGTTTGGAGGCTGAAGCTTTCTTT. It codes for CASSLEAEAFF.

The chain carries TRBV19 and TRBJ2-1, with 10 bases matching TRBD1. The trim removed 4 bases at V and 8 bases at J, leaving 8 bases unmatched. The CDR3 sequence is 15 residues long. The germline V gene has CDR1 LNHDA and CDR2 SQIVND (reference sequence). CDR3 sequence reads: CASSNPGTGVDEQFF. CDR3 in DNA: TGTGCCAGTAGTAATCCCGGGACAGGGGTCGATGAGCAGTTCTTC.

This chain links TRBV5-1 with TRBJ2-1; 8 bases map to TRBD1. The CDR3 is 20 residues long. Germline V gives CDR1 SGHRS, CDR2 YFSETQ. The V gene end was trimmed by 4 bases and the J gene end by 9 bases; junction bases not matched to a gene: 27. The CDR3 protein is CASSTTRPRTGIAETLEQFF. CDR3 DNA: TGCGCCAGCAGCACCACCCGACCTCGGACAGGGATCGCCGAAACACTTGAGCAGTTCTTC.

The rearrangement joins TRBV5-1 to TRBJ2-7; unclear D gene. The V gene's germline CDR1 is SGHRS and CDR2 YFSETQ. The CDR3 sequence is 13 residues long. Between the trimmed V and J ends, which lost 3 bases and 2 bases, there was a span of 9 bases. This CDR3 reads CASSSATAYEQYF. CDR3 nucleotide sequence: TGCGCCAGCAGCTCCGCAACAGCCTACGAGCAGTACTTC.

The CDR3 protein is CASTARKQGASSPLHF. The CDR3 DNA is TGTGCCAGCACAGCCAGAAAACAGGGGGCCAGTTCACCCCTCCACTTT. The chain employs TRBV3-1 (or the pseudogene TRBV3-2) and TRBJ1-6; the match to TRBD1 covers 9 bases. The CDR3 loop spans 16 amino acids. Germline lookup yields CDR1 LGHDT and CDR2 YNNKEL (reference sequence). The junction had 13 bases not matched to a gene; V was cut back by 7 bases and J by 9 bases.

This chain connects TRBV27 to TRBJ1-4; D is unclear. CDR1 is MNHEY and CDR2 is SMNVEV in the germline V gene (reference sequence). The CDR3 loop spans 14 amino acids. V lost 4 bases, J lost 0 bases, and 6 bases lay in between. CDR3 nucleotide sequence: TGTGCCAGCAGTTCCCAGGCAACTAATGAAAAACTGTTTTTT. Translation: CASSSQATNEKLFF.

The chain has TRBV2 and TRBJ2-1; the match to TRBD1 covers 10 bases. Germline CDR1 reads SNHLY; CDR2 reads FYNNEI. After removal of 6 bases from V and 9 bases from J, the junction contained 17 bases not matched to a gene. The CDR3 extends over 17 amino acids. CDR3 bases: TGTGCCAGCAGCGAGATACGACAGGGGGCCCGACTAAGTGAGCAGTTCTTC. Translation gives CASSEIRQGARLSEQFF. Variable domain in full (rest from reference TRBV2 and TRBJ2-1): EPEVTQTPSHQVTQMGQEVILRCVPISNHLYFYWYRQILGQKVEFLVSFYNNEISEKSEIFDDQFSVERPDGSNFTLKIRSTKLEDSAMYFCASSEIRQGARLSEQFFGPGTRLTVL.

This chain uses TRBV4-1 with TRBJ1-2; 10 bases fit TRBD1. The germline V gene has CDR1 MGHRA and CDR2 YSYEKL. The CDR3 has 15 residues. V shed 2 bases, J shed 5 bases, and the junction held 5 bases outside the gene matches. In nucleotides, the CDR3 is TGCGCCAGCAGCCAAAGACAGGGGGCAGGGTATGGCTACACCTTC. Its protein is CASSQRQGAGYGYTF.

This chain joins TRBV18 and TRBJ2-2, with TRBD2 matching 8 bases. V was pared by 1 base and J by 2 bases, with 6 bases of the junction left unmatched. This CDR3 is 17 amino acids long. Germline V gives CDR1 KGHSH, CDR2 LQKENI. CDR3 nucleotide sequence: TGTGCCAGCTCACCACGGGGTAGCGGGACCAACACCGGGGAGCTGTTTTTT. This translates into CASSPRGSGTNTGELFF.

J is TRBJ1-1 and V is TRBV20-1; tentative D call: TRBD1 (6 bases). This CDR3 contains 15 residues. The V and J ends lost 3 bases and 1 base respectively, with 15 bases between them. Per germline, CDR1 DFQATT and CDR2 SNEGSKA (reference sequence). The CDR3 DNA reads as TGCAGTGCTAGTAACAGGGAAAGGGGGAACACTGAAGCTTTCTTT. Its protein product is CSASNRERGNTEAFF.

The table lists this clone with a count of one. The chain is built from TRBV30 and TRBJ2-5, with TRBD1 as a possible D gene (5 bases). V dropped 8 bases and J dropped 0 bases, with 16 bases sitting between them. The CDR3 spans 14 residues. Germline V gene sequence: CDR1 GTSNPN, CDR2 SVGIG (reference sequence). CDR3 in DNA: TGTGCCGGCAGCTGGGGCTGGTACCAAGAGACCCAGTACTTC. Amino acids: CAGSWGWYQETQYF.

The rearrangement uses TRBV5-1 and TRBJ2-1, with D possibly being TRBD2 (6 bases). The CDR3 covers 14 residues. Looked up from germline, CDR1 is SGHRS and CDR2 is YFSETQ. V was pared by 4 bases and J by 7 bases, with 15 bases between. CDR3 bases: TGCGCCAGCAGCCTCACGGGACTCCCTAATGAGCAGTTCTTC. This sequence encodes CASSLTGLPNEQFF.

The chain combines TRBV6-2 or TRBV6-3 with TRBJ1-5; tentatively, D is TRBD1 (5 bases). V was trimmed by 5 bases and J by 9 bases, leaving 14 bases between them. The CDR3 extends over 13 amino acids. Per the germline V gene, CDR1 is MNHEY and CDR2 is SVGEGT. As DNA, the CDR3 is TGTGCCAGCAGTACGACAGTGGGTGGGCCCCAGCATTTT. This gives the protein CASSTTVGGPQHF.

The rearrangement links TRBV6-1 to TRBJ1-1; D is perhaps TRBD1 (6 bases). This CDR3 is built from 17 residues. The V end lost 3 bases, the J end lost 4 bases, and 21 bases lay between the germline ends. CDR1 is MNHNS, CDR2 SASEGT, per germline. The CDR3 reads CASSENLGAGVGTEAFF. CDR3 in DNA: TGTGCCAGCAGTGAGAATCTTGGGGCAGGGGTTGGCACTGAAGCTTTCTTT.

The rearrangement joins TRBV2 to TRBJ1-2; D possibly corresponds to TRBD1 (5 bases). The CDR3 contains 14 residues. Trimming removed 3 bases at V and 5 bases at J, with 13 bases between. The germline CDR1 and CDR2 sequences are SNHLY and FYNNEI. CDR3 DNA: TGTGCCAGCAGTGAGTCCAGGGTTGGGTATGGCTACACCTTC. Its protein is CASSESRVGYGYTF. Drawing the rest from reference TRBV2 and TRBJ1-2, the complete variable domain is EPEVTQTPSHQVTQMGQEVILRCVPISNHLYFYWYRQILGQKVEFLVSFYNNEISEKSEIFDDQFSVERPDGSNFTLKIRSTKLEDSAMYFCASSESRVGYGYTFGSGTRLTVV.

CDR3 sequence: CASSSELRTGSLHEKLFF. The DNA for the CDR3 is TGTGCCAGCAGCTCCGAGCTGCGGACAGGGTCGCTTCATGAAAAACTGTTTTTT. V and J are TRBV7-8 and TRBJ1-4; the match to TRBD1 covers 8 bases. Germline assignment: CDR1 SGHVS and CDR2 FQNEAQ. With V trimmed by 4 bases and J by 6 bases, 16 bases remained unmatched. CDR3 size: 18 residues.

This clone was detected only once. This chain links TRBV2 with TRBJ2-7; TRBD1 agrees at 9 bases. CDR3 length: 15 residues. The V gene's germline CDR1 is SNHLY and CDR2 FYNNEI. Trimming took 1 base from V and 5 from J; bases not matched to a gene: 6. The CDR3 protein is CASSEGPGQGHEQYF. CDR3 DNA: TGTGCCAGCAGTGAAGGTCCGGGACAGGGCCACGAGCAGTACTTC.

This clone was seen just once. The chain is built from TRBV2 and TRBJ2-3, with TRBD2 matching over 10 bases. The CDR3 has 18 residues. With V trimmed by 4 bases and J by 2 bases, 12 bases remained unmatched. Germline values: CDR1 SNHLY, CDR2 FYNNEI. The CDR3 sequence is CASSASGGAKGPTDTQYF. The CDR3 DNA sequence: TGTGCCAGCAGTGCCAGCGGGGGGGCTAAAGGGCCCACAGATACGCAGTATTTT.

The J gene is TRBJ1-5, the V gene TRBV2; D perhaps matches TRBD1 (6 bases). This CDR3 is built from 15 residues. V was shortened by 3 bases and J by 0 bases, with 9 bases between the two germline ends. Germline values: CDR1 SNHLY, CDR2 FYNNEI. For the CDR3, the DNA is TGTGCCAGCAGTGATAGCAGGGGTAGCAATCAGCCCCAGCATTTT. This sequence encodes CASSDSRGSNQPQHF.

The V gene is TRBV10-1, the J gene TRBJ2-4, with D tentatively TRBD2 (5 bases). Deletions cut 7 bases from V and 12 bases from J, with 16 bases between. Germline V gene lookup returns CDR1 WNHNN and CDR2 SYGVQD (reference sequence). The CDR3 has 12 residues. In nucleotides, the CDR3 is TGCGCCAGCAAGGGTTACGGGGTCTGTCAGTACTTC. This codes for CASKGYGVCQYF.

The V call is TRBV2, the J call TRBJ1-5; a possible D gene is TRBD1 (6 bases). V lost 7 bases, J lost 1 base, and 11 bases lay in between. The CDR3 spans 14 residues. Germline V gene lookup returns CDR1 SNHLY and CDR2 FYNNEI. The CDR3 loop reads CASKRGGSNQPQHF. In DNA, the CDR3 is TGTGCCAGCAAAAGAGGGGGAAGCAATCAGCCCCAGCATTTT.

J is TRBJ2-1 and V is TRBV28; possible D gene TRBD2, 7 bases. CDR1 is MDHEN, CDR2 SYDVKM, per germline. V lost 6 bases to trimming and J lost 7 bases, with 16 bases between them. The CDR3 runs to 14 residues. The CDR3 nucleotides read TGTGCCAGCAGAGGTTCGGGGGGCCGAAATGAGCAGTTCTTC. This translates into CASRGSGGRNEQFF.

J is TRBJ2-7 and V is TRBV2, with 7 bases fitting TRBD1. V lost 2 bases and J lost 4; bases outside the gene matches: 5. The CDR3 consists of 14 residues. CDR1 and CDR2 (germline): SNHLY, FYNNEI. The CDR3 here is CASSETGVDYEQYF. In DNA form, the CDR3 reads TGTGCCAGCAGTGAAACAGGGGTTGATTACGAGCAGTACTTC.

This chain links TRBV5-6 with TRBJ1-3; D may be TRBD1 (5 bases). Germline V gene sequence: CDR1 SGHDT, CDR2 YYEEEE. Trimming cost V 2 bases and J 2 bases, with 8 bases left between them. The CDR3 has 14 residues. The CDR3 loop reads CASSFDSPGNTIYF. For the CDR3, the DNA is TGTGCCAGCAGCTTCGACAGCCCTGGAAACACCATATATTTT.

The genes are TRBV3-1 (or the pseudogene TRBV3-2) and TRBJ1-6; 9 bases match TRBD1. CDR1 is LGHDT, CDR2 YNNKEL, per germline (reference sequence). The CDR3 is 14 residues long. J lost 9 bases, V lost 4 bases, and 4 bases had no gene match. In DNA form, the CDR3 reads TGTGCCAGCAGCCCCGGGACAGGGTCTTCACCCCTCCACTTT. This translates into CASSPGTGSSPLHF.